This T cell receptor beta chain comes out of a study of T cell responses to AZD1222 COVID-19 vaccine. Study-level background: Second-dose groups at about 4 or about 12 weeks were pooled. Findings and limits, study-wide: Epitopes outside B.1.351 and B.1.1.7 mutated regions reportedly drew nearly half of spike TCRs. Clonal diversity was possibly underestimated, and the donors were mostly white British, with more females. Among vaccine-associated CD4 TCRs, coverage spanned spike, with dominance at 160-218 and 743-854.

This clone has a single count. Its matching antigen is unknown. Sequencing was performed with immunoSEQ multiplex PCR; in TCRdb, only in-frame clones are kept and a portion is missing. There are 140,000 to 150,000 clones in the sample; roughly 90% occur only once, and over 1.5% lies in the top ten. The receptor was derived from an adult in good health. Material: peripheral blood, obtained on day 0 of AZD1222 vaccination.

DNA for the CDR3: TGTGCCAGCAGTCCGGAAAAAAGGGCAGCAACTAATGAAAAACTGTTTTTT. Amino acid sequence: CASSPEKRAATNEKLFF. This chain uses TRBV28 with TRBJ1-4, with D unclear. The length of the CDR3 is 17 residues. Germline V gene sequence: CDR1 MDHEN, CDR2 SYDVKM. V lost 5 bases to trimming and J lost 0 bases, with 16 bases between them.